This entry describes one T cell receptor beta chain. The antigen this receptor binds is unknown. No clone much larger than this one lies a single base away; base qualities are absent. According to the germline V gene, CDR1 reads LGHNT and CDR2 reads FRNRAP. The CDR3 runs 13 residues from the cysteine to the phenylalanine. The CDR3 DNA has 39 bases and is translated from base 1. V and J lose 0 bases and 8 bases, and a span of 5 bases separates them. This sample was taken from a study of control samples from healthy donors and cancer patients (dated by TCRdb to the early 2020s). Preparation of the library involved the immunoSEQ multiplex PCR assay. TCRdb obtained this table from immuneACCESS and retained in-frame rearrangements with V and J assigned. These tables miss some clones; where compared with another copy, unresolved V genes account for less than half of the shortfall, and the remainder is unexplained. Within this sample are over 45,000 clones, with over 85% of them counted one time only. The ten largest clones represent approximately 0.8% of the sample.

The sample was PBMCs. The origin of this receptor is a man younger than 45 with colorectal cancer. The chain joins TRBV12-5 to TRBJ1-6, with the D segment identity uncertain. The sequenced DNA: TGTGCTAGTGGTTTGGTCGAGGATTCACCCCTCCACTTT. It is translated as CASGLVEDSPLHF.